Sequencing of this T cell receptor (beta chain) was carried out in a study of T cell repertoires in cytomegalovirus infection. Study context: Epitope selection comprised recently identified HLA-C-restricted CMV epitopes and well-studied HLA-B-restricted CMV epitopes. Both a matching HLA type and CMV infection were indicated by public TCR beta signatures.

Findings of the study overall: Summed frequency of public TCR beta families distinguished CMV carriers with the relevant HLA. Dominant in the ex vivo response were TCR beta clonotypes restricted by HLA-C and specific for CMV.

This clonotype has just a few counts. The antigen is unknown. MiXCR was run by TCRdb on the reads, yielding one entry per CDR3 protein. The table records a few hundred thousand distinct CDR3 sequences, approximately 32% of them present only once. The CDR3 is 14 amino acids. V was clipped by 4 bases and J by 5 bases, with 14 bases between them. Germline V gives CDR1 SGHDN, CDR2 FVKESK. This rearrangement joins TRBV14 to TRBJ1-1, with D perhaps TRBD1 (6 bases). The sample consisted of cultured PBMCs, taken from culture after CMV antigen stimulation. This TCR derives from a human donor in good health (CMV status not recorded). Some clones in this sample may be carry-over from other donors' samples. The CDR3, as DNA: TGTGCCAGCAGCCCCAAAAACAGGGTAACTGAAGCTTTCTTT. It encodes CASSPKNRVTEAFF.